This T cell receptor beta chain was sequenced during a study of cytomegalovirus exposure and HLA in healthy donors. Primers: 60 Vbeta forward and 13 Jbeta reverse. Source study methods: In a later analysis, the count reached 80 million or so unique TCR beta chains, with 8.5 million to 14 million shared. Assay used: immunoSEQ multiplex PCR; TCRdb lists only in-frame clones, some missing. Clone size and V and J calls were adopted from that table, with D and trimming inferred from the DNA. In the table there are approximately 240,000 clones, around 80% of which are singletons. Broader study findings: Upon later analysis, TCR association rates were observed to vary by HLA locus, being highest for DRB1 and lowest for HLA-C.

Of note for this clone: The antigen remains unidentified.

V was trimmed by 8 bases and J by 3 bases, leaving 14 bases between them. Germline lookup yields CDR1 SNHLY and CDR2 FYNNEI. This CDR3 is built from 13 residues. This TCR came from a middle-aged woman in good health and CMV-seronegative. The chain recombines TRBV2 with TRBJ2-7, with a weak D call TRBD2 (5 bases). Sample: PBMCs. The DNA of the CDR3 is TGTGCCAGCGCCCCCCAGAGGGACTACGAGCAGTACTTC. Its protein is CASAPQRDYEQYF. Variable domain in full (rest from reference TRBV2 and TRBJ2-7): EPEVTQTPSHQVTQMGQEVILRCVPISNHLYFYWYRQILGQKVEFLVSFYNNEISEKSEIFDDQFSVERPDGSNFTLKIRSTKLEDSAMYFCASAPQRDYEQYFGPGTRLTVT.